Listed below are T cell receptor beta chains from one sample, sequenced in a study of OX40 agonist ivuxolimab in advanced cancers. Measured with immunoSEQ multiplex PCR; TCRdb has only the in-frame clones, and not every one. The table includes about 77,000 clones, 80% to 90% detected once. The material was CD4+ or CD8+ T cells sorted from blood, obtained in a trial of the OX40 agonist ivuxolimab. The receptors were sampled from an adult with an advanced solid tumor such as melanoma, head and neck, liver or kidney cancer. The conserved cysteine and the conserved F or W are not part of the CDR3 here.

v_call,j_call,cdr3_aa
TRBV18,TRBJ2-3,ASSGLAAADTQY
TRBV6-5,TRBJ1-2,ASSYVGADGYT
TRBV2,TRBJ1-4,ASSEGRGKLF
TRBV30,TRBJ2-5,AAGLAGGQETQY
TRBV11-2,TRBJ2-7,ASSTIGQGRVEQY
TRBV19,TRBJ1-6,ASSIKGELNNSPLH
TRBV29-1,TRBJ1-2,SVGQGPYGYT
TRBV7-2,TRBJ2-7,ASSYRTGERSYEQY
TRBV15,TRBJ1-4,ATSRKTGNEKLF
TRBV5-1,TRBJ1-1,ASSLGEGSSSTEAF
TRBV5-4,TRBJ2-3,ASSLGQFPSTDTQY
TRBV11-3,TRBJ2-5,ASSLGETQY
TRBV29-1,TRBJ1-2,SVPGGSYGYT
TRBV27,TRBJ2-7,ASSLEGGALSEQY
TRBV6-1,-,ASSVKTVTYEQY
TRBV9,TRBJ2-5,ASSVGSASGVETQY
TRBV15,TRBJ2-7,ATSRGRTGGSYEQY
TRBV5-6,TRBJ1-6,ASSRGTGAYNSPLH
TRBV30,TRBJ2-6,ACPGPASGANVLT
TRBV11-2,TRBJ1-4,ASSPLGGQKKLF
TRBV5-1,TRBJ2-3,ASSSGTLNGADTQY
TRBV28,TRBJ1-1,ASSLSREAF
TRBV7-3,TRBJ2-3,ASSLIGGSGGSTDTQY
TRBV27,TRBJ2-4,ATRGFGKNIQY
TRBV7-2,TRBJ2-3,ASSLGRDTQY
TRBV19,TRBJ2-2,ASSIDWNTGELF
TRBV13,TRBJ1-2,ASSLQSVKRGGYT
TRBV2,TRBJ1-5,ASSEEGSSNQPQH
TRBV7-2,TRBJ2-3,ASSLGGGRGPDTQY
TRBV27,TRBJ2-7,ASSRTREGDTEQY
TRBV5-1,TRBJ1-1,ASSSSTGADQAF
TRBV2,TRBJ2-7,ASSYRVRVHEQY
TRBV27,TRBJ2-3,ASSLSPGVTDTQY
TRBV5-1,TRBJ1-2,ASSLEGQQNGYT
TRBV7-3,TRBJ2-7,ASSPGRGRTYEQY
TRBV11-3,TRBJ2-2,ASSLGGAKDTGELF
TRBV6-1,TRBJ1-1,ASRLGGRADTEAF
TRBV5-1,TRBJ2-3,ASSLGQSTDTQY
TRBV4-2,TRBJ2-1,ASSHGTVTYWEQF
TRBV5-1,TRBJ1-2,ASSLGRMGPDSGYT
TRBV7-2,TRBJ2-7,ASGTGTGTYEQY
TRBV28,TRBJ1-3,ASSLIGSSGNTIY
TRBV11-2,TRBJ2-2,ASSLAGGAPGELF
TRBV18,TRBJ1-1,ASSPYRQGETEAF
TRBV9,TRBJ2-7,ASAPGQGAVEQY
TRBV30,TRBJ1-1,AWSKGADTEAF
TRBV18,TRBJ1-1,ASSPLDTMNTEAF
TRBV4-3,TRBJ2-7,ASSQDMGGKEEQY
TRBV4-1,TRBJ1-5,ASSHPDRVSQPQH
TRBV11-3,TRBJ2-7,ASSLDPLGGSEQY
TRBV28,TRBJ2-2,ASSFYTGELF